Following are 3 T cell receptor beta chains from one sample sequenced in a study of chemoradiotherapy in HPV16-positive cancers. TCRdb keeps only in-frame clones here, not all; method: immunoSEQ multiplex PCR. The data show over 3,500 clones, about 90% seen once. The sample was gathered from a patient who underwent chemoradiotherapy. The receptors shown here come from a human donor with HPV-associated anogenital cancer.

This clone was detected only once. CDR3 residues: CASSPRGTEAFF. CDR3 DNA sequence: TGTGCCAGCAGCCCCCGGGGGACTGAAGCTTTCTTT. The rearrangement joins TRBV21-1 to TRBJ1-1. TRBV21-1 is reported as a pseudogene. This CDR3 region has 12 residues.

V gene TRBV30 combines with J gene TRBJ2-1; 10 nucleotides agree with TRBD2. With 5 bases clipped from V and 8 bases from J, the junction kept 9 bases outside the gene matches. Germline loops: CDR1 GTSNPN, CDR2 SVGIG (reference sequence). The CDR3 is 14 amino acids. Here the CDR3 reads CAWDTSGAVYEQFF. The DNA of the CDR3 is TGTGCCTGGGATACTAGCGGGGCCGTATATGAGCAGTTCTTC.

The chain couples TRBV30 to TRBJ1-6, with 7 bases matching TRBD1. The CDR3 covers 15 residues. Trimming removed 0 bases from V and 6 bases from J; junction bases left unmatched: 5. Germline CDR1 is GTSNPN and CDR2 is SVGIG (reference sequence). The CDR3 loop reads CAWSVDYRGNSPLHF. In DNA, the CDR3 is TGTGCCTGGAGTGTAGATTACAGGGGTAATTCACCCCTCCACTTT.